This T cell receptor beta chain originates from a study of vaccination and CD4 T cells after COVID-19. On the study more broadly: Post-vaccine sampling followed dose two by a median around 74 days (range 14 to 241).

Cultured CD4+ T-cell DNA underwent Oncomine TCR Beta short-read sequencing. Using its own MiXCR run on the PCR reads, TCRdb lists one record per CDR3 protein. The data show roughly 10,000 distinct CDR3 sequences, around 56% seen once. The germline CDR1 and CDR2 sequences are GTSNPN and SVGIG (reference sequence). The CDR3 length is 13 residues. V was pared by 3 bases and J by 2 bases, with 9 bases between. For this clonotype: What it recognizes is unknown.

Sample treatment: approximately nine-day PBMC culture with coronavirus spike peptide pools or control peptides (ViraFEST assay). The chain carries TRBV30 and TRBJ2-3; TRBD2 might be the D (6 bases). The TCR comes from a human donor who had recovered from COVID-19. Sequenced input: CD4+ T cells from blood, cultured in vitro. In DNA, the CDR3 is TGTGCCTGGAGCCCGGACTACACAGATACGCAGTATTTT. Encoded protein: CAWSPDYTDTQYF.